This entry lists 8 T cell receptor beta chains sequenced from one sample in a study of cytomegalovirus exposure and HLA in healthy donors. The PCR ran on 60 Vbeta and 13 Jbeta primers. Using immunoSEQ multiplex PCR, the repertoire was profiled, and TCRdb retains in-frame clones only, with some absent. The sample includes 180,000 or so clones, around 80% seen only once; the top ten take around 8.3%. The sample was PBMCs. These receptors all come from a woman aged 35 to 49 in good health and CMV-seropositive.

This chain joins TRBV11-2 and TRBJ2-1, with 7 bases aligning to TRBD2. V was pared by 4 bases and J by 13 bases, with 4 bases of the junction left unmatched. This CDR3 is 11 amino acids long. The germline gives CDR1 SGHAT, CDR2 FQNNGV. CDR3 amino acids: CASSSAGTQFF. Here the CDR3 DNA reads TGTGCCAGCAGCTCAGCGGGAACCCAGTTCTTC.

This sequence joins TRBV30 and TRBJ2-7, with TRBD1 matching 7 bases. Germline assignment: CDR1 GTSNPN and CDR2 SVGIG (reference sequence). This CDR3 is built from 14 residues. Trimming took 2 bases from V and 6 from J; bases not matched to a gene: 10. CDR3: CAWSKGTGVGEQYF. The CDR3 coding sequence is TGTGCCTGGAGTAAAGGAACAGGGGTAGGCGAGCAGTACTTC.

This rearrangement joins TRBV6-5 to TRBJ2-6; D is unresolved. This CDR3 has 12 amino acids. Germline assignment: CDR1 MNHEY and CDR2 SVGAGI. Trimming pared 5 bases from V and 4 bases from J, leaving 3 bases between. CDR3 DNA sequence: TGTGCCAGCAGTGAGGGGGCCAACGTCCTGACTTTC. It specifies CASSEGANVLTF.

The rearrangement links TRBV6-1 to TRBJ2-7; D is unclear. The CDR3 is 15 amino acids. In germline, CDR1 is MNHNS, CDR2 SASEGT. Between the trimmed V and J ends, which lost 2 bases and 1 base, there was a span of 12 bases. This CDR3 reads CASSERTAHSYEQYF. The CDR3 DNA reads TGTGCCAGCAGTGAAAGAACAGCCCATTCCTACGAGCAGTACTTC.

This clone was picked up a small number of times. The rearrangement uses TRBV6-1 and TRBJ2-3; 7 nucleotides align to TRBD2. V dropped 6 bases and J dropped 0; count of bases not matched to a gene: 6. Germline V gene data show CDR1 as MNHNS and CDR2 as SASEGT. The CDR3 spans 15 residues. This CDR3 reads CASSLTSVSTDTQYF. As DNA, the CDR3 is TGTGCCAGCAGCCTCACTAGCGTAAGCACAGATACGCAGTATTTT.

The chain employs TRBV7-2 and TRBJ2-1; TRBD2 matches 11 bases. Trimming removed 6 bases from V and 4 bases from J; junction bases left unmatched: 5. Looked up from germline, CDR1 is SGHTA and CDR2 is FQGNSA. The CDR3 spans 15 residues. The CDR3 DNA is TGTGCCAGCAGTTCCACTAGCGGGAGTTACAATGAGCAGTTCTTC. It is translated as CASSSTSGSYNEQFF.

V is TRBV30 and J is TRBJ1-1; no firm D call. Trimming took off 4 bases at V and 7 bases at J, with 13 bases between the two ends. CDR1 is GTSNPN, CDR2 SVGIG, per germline (reference sequence). The CDR3 is made up of 12 amino acids. This chain's CDR3 is CAWNPEYGEAFF. The CDR3 nucleotides are TGTGCCTGGAACCCTGAGTACGGTGAAGCTTTCTTT. Supplemented by reference TRBV30 and TRBJ1-1, the full variable domain reads SQTIHQWPATLVQPVGSPLSLECTVEGTSNPNLYWYRQAAGRGLQLLFYSVGIGQISSEVPQNLSASRPQDRQFILSSKKLLLSDSGFYLCAWNPEYGEAFFGQGTRLTVV.

V and J are TRBV2 and TRBJ2-3, with a tentative D call TRBD1 (6 bases). Trimming took 7 bases from V and 2 from J, leaving 13 bases between them. Germline values: CDR1 SNHLY, CDR2 FYNNEI. The CDR3 spans 14 residues. The CDR3 coding sequence is TGTGCCAGCATAGACAGGCTAGTCACAGATACGCAGTATTTT. Protein: CASIDRLVTDTQYF.